This T cell receptor (beta chain) emerged from a study of CD8+ T cells in alopecia areata (dated by TCRdb to 2016 to 2018). Turning to the overall study: The treated patients, all with moderate-to-severe alopecia areata, were enrolled in an open-label pilot trial of oral tofacitinib given at 5 to 10 mg twice daily. Tofacitinib was given for 6 to 18 months, followed by 6 months of follow-up off drug to assess delayed response and recurrence. The study used high-throughput TCRbeta sequencing to examine T cell clonal expansion in alopecia areata, in both the C3H/HeJ mouse model and human patients. On the human side, TCRbeta sequencing was run on scalp tissue and on sorted CD4+ and CD8+ peripheral blood T cells from healthy controls and from alopecia areata patients with either patchy or totalis/universalis disease. Tofacitinib-treated patients had biopsies at baseline and at 4 and 24 weeks of treatment, with a later scalp biopsy in several patients. Clonality in the scalp was compared among normal scalp (n=4), patchy alopecia areata scalp (n=8), and alopecia totalis/universalis scalp (n=8). RNA was extracted with the PAXgene miRNA kit for fixed scalp, the miRNeasy kit for PBMCs, and the RNeasy kit for mouse skin. TCRbeta CDR3 regions were amplified by immunoSEQ multiplex PCR with 35 Vbeta forward and 13 Jbeta reverse primers. Study-wide conclusions, independent of this receptor: Scalp TCR repertoire analysis is complicated because resident alphabeta T cells in normal human skin are also sequenced, whereas mouse skin is dominated by gammadelta T cells. Shared TCR sequences between patients were less evident than in mice, which may be partly attributable to HLA diversity in the patient population. Lesional scalp, especially in alopecia totalis/universalis, showed higher clonality and more expanded CD8+ clones than normal scalp, suggesting antigenic drive.

Relative to germline, V is missing 1 base and J is missing 0 bases, with 6 bases of the junction outside any gene match. The CDR3 goes from the cysteine to the phenylalanine over 16 residues. Just the 48-base CDR3 DNA is kept, in frame starting at base 1. The germline V gene (reference sequence) provides CDR1 SEHNR and CDR2 FQNEAQ. In light of the paper, this sample's time point label describes: baseline before oral tofacitinib. From alopecia areata patients, peripheral blood was collected along with lesional scalp punch biopsies. PBMCs were isolated by density centrifugation and stained for CD3, CD4 and CD8, and CD4+ and CD8+ T cells were sorted on a FACSAria. In the case of this clone: Its antigen remains unidentified. Base qualities are missing; no much larger clone stands one base away.

The receptor library was made with the immunoSEQ multiplex PCR assay. For TCR sequencing, RNA was extracted from every sample and reverse transcribed into cDNA to serve as template. SuperScript III was used to make first-strand cDNA, primed with a 2:1 mix of oligo-dT and random hexamers. A synthetic immune receptor repertoire was used to gauge amplification bias, and whatever bias remained was removed computationally. In the authors' own workflow: Raw reads were preprocessed to remove errors, and CDR3 was defined by IMGT conventions from the conserved cysteine to phenylalanine. Clonality was computed by normalizing Shannon entropy by log2 of the number of productive unique TCRs and subtracting the result from 1. Whether each scalp clone was CD4 or CD8 was inferred by checking scalp TCRbeta sequences against the CD4 and CD8 repertoires from sorted blood. TCRdb took over this immuneACCESS table, retaining in-frame rearrangements with V and J assigned. Such tables are incomplete; in checked studies, under half of the missing clones stem from an unresolved V gene, and the remainder is unexplained. V and J calls and clone size are copied from that table; D and trimming were computed from the DNA. The sample table shows almost 250,000 clones, and about two thirds are seen once. 1.2% of the sample goes to the ten largest clones.

The V gene is TRBV7-9 and the J gene is TRBJ2-7; 7 of the junction bases match TRBD1. This receptor was obtained from a human donor with alopecia areata. The sample here was CD4+ T cells sorted from blood, taken at week 0. CDR3 reads: CASSLGPRGSSYEQYF. The nucleotides are TGTGCCAGCAGCTTAGGTCCCAGGGGGTCCTCCTACGAGCAGTACTTC.